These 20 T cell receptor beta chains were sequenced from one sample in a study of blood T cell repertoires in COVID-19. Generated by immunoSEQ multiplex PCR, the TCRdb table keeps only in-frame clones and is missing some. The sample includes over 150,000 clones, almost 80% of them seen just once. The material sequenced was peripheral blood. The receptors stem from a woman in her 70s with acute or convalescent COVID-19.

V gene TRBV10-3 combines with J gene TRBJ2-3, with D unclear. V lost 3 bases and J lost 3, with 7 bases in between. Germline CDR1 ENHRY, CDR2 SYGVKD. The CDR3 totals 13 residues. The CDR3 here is CAISDYVTDTQYF. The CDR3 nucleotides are TGTGCCATCAGTGACTACGTGACAGATACGCAGTATTTT.

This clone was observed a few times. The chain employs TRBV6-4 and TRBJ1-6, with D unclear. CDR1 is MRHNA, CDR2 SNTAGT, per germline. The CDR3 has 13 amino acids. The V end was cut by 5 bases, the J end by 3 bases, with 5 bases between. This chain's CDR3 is CASSYSYNSPLHF. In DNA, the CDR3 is TGTGCCAGCAGTTACAGCTATAATTCACCCCTCCACTTT.

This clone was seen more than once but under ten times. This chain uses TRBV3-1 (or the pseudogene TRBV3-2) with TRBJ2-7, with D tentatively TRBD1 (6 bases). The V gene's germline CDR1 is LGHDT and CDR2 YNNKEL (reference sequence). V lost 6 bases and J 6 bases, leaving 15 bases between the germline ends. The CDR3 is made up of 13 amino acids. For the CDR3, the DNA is TGTGCCAGCAGTCGGACGACACAGGGCGAGCAGTACTTC. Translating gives CASSRTTQGEQYF.

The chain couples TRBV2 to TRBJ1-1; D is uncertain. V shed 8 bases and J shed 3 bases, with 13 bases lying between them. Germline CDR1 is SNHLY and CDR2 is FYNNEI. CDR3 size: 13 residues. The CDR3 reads CASFPNIYTEAFF. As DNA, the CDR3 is TGTGCCAGCTTCCCAAACATATACACTGAAGCTTTCTTT.

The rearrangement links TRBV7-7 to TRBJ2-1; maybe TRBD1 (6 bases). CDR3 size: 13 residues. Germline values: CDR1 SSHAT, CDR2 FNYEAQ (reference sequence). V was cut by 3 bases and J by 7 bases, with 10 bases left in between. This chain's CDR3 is CASSFGQKNEQFF. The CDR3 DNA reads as TGTGCCAGCAGCTTCGGACAGAAAAATGAGCAGTTCTTC.

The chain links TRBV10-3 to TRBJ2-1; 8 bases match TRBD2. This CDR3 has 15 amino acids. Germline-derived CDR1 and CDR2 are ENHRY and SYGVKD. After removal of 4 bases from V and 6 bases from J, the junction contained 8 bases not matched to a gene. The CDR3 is CAISAEGLVPNEQFF. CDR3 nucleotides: TGTGCCATCAGTGCGGAGGGACTAGTACCCAATGAGCAGTTCTTC.

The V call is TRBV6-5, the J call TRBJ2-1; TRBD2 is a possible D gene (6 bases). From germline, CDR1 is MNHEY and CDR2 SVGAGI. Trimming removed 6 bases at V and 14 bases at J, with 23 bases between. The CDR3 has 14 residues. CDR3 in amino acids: CASRSSPGLRGEFF. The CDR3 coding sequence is TGTGCCAGCAGATCTTCCCCTGGACTAAGGGGCGAGTTCTTC.

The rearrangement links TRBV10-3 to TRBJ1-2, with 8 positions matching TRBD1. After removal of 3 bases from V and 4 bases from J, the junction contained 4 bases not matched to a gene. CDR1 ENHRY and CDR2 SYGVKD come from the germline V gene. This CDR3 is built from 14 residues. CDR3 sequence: CAISEPTGGYGYTF. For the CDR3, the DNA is TGTGCCATCAGTGAACCAACAGGGGGCTATGGCTACACCTTC.

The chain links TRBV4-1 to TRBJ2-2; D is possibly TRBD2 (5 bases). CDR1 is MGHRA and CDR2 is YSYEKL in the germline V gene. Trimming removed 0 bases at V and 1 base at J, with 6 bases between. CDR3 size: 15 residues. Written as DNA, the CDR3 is TGCGCCAGCAGCCAAGAAGCGGTGAACACCGGGGAGCTGTTTTTT. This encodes CASSQEAVNTGELFF.

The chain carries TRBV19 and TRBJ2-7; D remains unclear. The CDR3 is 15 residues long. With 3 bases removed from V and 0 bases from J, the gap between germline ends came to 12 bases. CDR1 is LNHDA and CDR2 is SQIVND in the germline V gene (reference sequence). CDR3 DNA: TGTGCCAGTAGTATTTCAACAGCTTACTCCTACGAGCAGTACTTC. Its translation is CASSISTAYSYEQYF.

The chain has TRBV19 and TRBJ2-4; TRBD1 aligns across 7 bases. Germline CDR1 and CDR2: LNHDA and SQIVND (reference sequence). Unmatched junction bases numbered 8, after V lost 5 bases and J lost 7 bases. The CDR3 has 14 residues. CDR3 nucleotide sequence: TGTGCCAGTAGTCTCCGGGACAGAAACAACATTCAGTACTTC. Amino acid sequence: CASSLRDRNNIQYF. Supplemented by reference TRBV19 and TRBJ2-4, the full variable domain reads DGGITQSPKYLFRKEGQNVTLSCEQNLNHDAMYWYRQDPGQGLRLIYYSQIVNDFQKGDIAEGYSVSREKKESFPLTVTSAQKNPTAFYLCASSLRDRNNIQYFGAGTRLSVL.

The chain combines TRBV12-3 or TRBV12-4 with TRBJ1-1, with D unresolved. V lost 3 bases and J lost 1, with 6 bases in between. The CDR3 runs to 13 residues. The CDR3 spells CASSFSGNTEAFF. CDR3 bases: TGTGCCAGCAGTTTTAGTGGGAACACTGAAGCTTTCTTT.

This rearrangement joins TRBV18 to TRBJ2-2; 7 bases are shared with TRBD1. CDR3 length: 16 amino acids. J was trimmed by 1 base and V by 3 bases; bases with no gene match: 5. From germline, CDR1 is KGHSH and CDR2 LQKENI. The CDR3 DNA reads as TGTGCCAGCTCACCTACACGACAGGGGAACACCGGGGAGCTGTTTTTT. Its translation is CASSPTRQGNTGELFF.

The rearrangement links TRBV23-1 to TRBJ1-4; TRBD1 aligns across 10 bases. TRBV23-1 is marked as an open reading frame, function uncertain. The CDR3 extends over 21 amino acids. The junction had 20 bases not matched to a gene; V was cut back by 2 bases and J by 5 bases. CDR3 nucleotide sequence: TGCGCCAGCAGTCAAGAATCGACAGGGGGCCGGAATCAGGTTGTGAATGAAAAACTGTTTTTT. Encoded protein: CASSQESTGGRNQVVNEKLFF.

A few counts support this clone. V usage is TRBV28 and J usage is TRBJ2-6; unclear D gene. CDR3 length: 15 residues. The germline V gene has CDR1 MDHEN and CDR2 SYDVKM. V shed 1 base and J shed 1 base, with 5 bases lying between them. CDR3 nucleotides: TGTGCCAGCAGTTTATCAGAATCTGGGGCCAACGTCCTGACTTTC. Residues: CASSLSESGANVLTF.

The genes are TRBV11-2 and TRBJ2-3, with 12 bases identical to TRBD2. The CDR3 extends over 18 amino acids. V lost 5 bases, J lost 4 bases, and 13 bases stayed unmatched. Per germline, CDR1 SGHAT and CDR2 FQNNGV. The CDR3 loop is CASSIQGRLAGVSDTQYF. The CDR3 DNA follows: TGTGCCAGCAGCATACAGGGCCGACTAGCGGGAGTATCAGATACGCAGTATTTT.

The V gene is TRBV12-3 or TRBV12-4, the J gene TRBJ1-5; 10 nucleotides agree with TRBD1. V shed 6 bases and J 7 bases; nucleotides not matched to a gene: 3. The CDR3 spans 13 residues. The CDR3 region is CASRRTGGQPQHF. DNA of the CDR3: TGTGCCAGCAGGAGGACAGGGGGACAGCCCCAGCATTTT.

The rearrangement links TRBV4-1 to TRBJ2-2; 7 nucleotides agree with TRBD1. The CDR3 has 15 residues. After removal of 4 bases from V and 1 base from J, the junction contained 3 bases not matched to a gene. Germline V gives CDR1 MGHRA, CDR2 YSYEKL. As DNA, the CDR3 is TGCGCCAGCAGCCCCCGACAGGGGAACACCGGGGAGCTGTTTTTT. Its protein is CASSPRQGNTGELFF.

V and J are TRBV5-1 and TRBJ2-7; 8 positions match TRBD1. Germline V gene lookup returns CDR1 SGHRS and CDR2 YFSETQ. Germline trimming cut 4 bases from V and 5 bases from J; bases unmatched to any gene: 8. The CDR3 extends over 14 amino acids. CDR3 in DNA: TGCGCCAGCAGCCGGCTAAGGACAGGGCACGAGCAGTACTTC. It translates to CASSRLRTGHEQYF.

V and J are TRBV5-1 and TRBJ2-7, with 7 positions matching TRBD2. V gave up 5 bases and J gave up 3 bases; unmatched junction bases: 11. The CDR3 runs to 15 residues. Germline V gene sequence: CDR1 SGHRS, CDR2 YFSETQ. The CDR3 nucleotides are TGCGCCAGCAGTATATTAGCGGGCTCCCTCTACGAGCAGTACTTC. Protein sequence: CASSILAGSLYEQYF.